This entry is about one T cell receptor beta chain. Per germline, CDR1 LGHNA and CDR2 YNFKEQ. The CDR3 spans 15 residues. With V trimmed by 2 bases and J by 10 bases, 13 bases remained unmatched. This sample was taken from a study of T-cell reconstitution after alpha-beta-depleted transplantation in children. It was with unique molecular identifiers that the TCRbeta library was prepared. TCRdb reanalysed the PCR reads using MiXCR and keeps one entry per CDR3 protein. The sample has about 830,000 distinct CDR3 sequences, roughly 16% seen once. The chain recombines TRBV4-2 with TRBJ2-5; TRBD1 aligns across 7 bases. The clonotype comes from a male patient under 18 who had a stem cell transplant for acute lymphoblastic leukemia, so the T cells may come from the graft donor. Sequenced material: PBMCs, mostly from graft donor cells, taken 360 days after TCRalphabeta/CD19-depleted stem cell transplant. CDR3: CASSQPQWKGAVQYF. The CDR3, as DNA: TGTGCCAGCAGCCAACCCCAGTGGAAGGGGGCAGTCCAGTACTTC.